The TCR beta chain described here comes from a study of blood T cell repertoires in COVID-19. The wider study: The United States, Italy and Spain provided the acute and convalescent COVID-19 samples. T cells, B-cell-depleted T cells, or PBMCs provided the cDNA or gDNA that served as material.

In the authors' workflow: Nucleated cell counts were estimated from reference gene primer amplification. TCRdb's table, derived via immunoSEQ multiplex PCR, lists solely in-frame clones and lacks some. V and J calls and clone size are as listed in that table; D and trimming were resolved from the DNA. The table shows fewer than 60,000 clones, with around 89% occurring only once. Trimming took 2 bases from V and 1 from J, leaving 11 bases between them. Germline V gene data show CDR1 as SGHNT and CDR2 as YYREEE (reference sequence). The CDR3 consists of 15 residues. The sample comprised peripheral blood. This sequence was found in a human donor in a cohort sampled during active COVID-19. V usage is TRBV5-4 and J usage is TRBJ2-3; maybe TRBD1 (6 bases). CDR3 DNA sequence: TGTGCCAGCAGCTTAAGGGGGACCGGCACAGATACGCAGTATTTT. The encoded protein is CASSLRGTGTDTQYF. Based on the CDR3 plus reference TRBV5-4 and TRBJ2-3, the full variable domain is ETGVTQSPTHLIKTRGQQVTLRCSSQSGHNTVSWYQQALGQGPQFIFQYYREEENGRGNFPPRFSGLQFPNYSSELNVNALELDDSALYLCASSLRGTGTDTQYFGPGTRLTVL.